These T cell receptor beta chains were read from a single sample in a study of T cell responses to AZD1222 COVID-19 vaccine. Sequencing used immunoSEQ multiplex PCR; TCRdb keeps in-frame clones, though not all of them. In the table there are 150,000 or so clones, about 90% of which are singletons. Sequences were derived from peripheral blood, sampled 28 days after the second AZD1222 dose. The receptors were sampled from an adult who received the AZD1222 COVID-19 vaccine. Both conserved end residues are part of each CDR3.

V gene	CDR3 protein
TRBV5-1	CASSLTGDGELFF
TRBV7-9	CASSQGAGGWQETQYF
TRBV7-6	CASSPGVGARYTQYF
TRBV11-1	CASSLFRGRYEQYF
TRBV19	CASSKGQGFNQPQHF
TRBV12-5	CASGRDRGPTTEAFF
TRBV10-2	CASSDPLNTEAFF
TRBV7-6	CASSLAPGLAAEQFF
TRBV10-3	CAISESIEYSNQPQHF
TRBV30	CAWSAPGTVYEQYF
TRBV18	CASSLVGRAEGYTF
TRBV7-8	CASSPRTDNTEAFF
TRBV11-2	CASSWAGEGYGYTF
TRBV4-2	CASSQDVTVSYSPLHF
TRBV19	CASSTYNSPLHF
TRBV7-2	CASSLTGYGYTF
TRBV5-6	CASSLGGDLNTEAFF
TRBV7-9	CASSLSNTGELFF
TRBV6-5	CASSYSVGGDYGYTF
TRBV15	CATSRDLARAFGYGYTF
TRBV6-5	CASSSRGGTKNIQYF
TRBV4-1	CASSQDNSQPQHF
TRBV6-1	CASSEDGYWSEAFF
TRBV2	CASSEDRTYGYTF